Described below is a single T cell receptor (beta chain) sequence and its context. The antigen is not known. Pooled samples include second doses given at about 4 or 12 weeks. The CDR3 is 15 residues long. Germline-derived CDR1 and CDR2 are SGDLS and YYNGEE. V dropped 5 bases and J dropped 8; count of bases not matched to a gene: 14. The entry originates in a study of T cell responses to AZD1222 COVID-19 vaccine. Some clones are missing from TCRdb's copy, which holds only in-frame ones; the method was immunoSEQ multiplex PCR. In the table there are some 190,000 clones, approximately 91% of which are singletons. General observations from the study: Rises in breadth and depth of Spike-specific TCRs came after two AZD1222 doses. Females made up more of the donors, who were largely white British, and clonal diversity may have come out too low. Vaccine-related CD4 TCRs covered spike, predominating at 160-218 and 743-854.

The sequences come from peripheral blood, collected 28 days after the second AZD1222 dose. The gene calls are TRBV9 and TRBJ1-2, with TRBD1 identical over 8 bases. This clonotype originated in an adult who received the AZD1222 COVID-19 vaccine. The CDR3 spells CASRNYDRGRLGYTF. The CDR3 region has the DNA TGTGCCAGCAGGAATTATGACAGGGGTCGCTTGGGCTACACCTTC. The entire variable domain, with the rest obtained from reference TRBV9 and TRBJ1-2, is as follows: DSGVTQTPKHLITATGQRVTLRCSPRSGDLSVYWYQQSLDQGLQFLIQYYNGEERAKGNILERFSAQQFPDLHSELNLSSLELGDSALYFCASRNYDRGRLGYTFGSGTRLTVV.